This TCR beta chain was obtained from a study of CD8+ T cells in alopecia areata (dated by TCRdb to 2016 to 2019). In terms of the full investigation: Treated patients were enrolled in an open-label pilot trial of oral tofacitinib, 5 to 10 mg twice daily, for moderate-to-severe alopecia areata. Scalp tissue and sorted CD4+ and CD8+ peripheral blood T cells from patchy and totalis/universalis alopecia areata patients and from healthy controls were covered by human TCRbeta sequencing. High-throughput TCRbeta sequencing was used to examine T cell clonal expansion in alopecia areata in both the C3H/HeJ mouse model and human patients. Clonality in the scalp was compared among normal scalp (n=4), patchy alopecia areata scalp (n=8), and alopecia totalis/universalis scalp (n=8). Biopsies were taken from tofacitinib-treated patients at baseline and at 4 and 24 weeks of treatment, and a later scalp biopsy was taken in several of the tofacitinib-treated patients. The SALT score, which quantifies the percentage of affected scalp surface area, was used to measure disease severity in treated patients. RNA was obtained with the PAXgene miRNA kit for fixed scalp, the miRNeasy kit for PBMCs, and the RNeasy kit for mouse skin. Tofacitinib was given for 6 to 18 months, followed by 6 months of follow-up off drug to assess delayed response and recurrence. Amplification of TCRbeta CDR3 regions was done by immunoSEQ multiplex PCR using 35 Vbeta forward primers and 13 Jbeta reverse primers. Summary of the overall study and its limitations: Shared TCR sequences between patients were less evident than in mice, which may be partly attributable to HLA diversity in the patient population. Because the treated cohort was small and had only one nonresponder, larger studies are needed to examine links between baseline CD8+ expansion and response. Compared with normal scalp, lesional scalp had higher clonality and more expanded CD8+ clones, particularly in alopecia totalis/universalis, a pattern that suggests antigenic drive. With tofacitinib, both scalp clonality and the number of expanded CD8+ clones among the top 100 scalp clones went down significantly. Many expanded lesional clones were found to persist in scalp and blood during tofacitinib treatment, and relapse after treatment cessation may be partly explained by this persistence. Unlike mouse skin, where gammadelta T cells dominate, normal human skin contains resident alphabeta T cells that get sequenced too, which complicates analysis of the scalp TCR repertoire.

Library prep was done by the immunoSEQ multiplex PCR assay. RNA was extracted from all samples and reverse transcribed into cDNA as template for TCR sequencing. SuperScript III was used to make first-strand cDNA, primed with a 2:1 mix of oligo-dT and random hexamers. A synthetic immune receptor repertoire was used to measure amplification bias, and any remaining bias was corrected computationally. In the authors' own workflow: Raw reads were preprocessed to remove errors, and CDR3 was defined by IMGT conventions from the conserved cysteine to phenylalanine. Clonality was computed by normalizing Shannon entropy by log2 of the number of productive unique TCRs and subtracting the result from 1. Scalp TCRbeta sequences were cross-referenced with sorted blood CD4 and CD8 repertoires so that the CD4 or CD8 identity of scalp clones could be inferred. The table was pulled from immuneACCESS by TCRdb, which kept in-frame rearrangements only. Such tables lose some clones; where checked, under half of the loss comes from unresolved V genes, and the rest has no known cause. V and J calls and clone size are given by that table; D and trimming were obtained from the DNA. This sample comprises a few hundred thousand clones, more than 30% of them detected only once. Jointly, the top ten make up just under 0.5% of the sample.

Taken with the paper, the label for treatment or condition translates to: oral pan-JAK inhibitor, 5-10 mg twice daily. From alopecia areata patients, peripheral blood was collected along with lesional scalp punch biopsies. PBMCs were isolated by density centrifugation and stained for CD3, CD4 and CD8, and CD4+ and CD8+ T cells were sorted on a FACSAria. This clone has more than one count but fewer than ten. This receptor's antigen is unknown. The germline gene is not matched at one end of the junction; a read error may be the cause. The sample here was CD4+ T cells sorted from blood, taken around week 31, from a patient treated with tofacitinib. The sequence came from a human donor with alopecia areata.

Read as DNA, the sequence is TGTGCCAGCAGCATAGCGGGACACCTAAATTCACCCCTCCACTTT. It is translated as CASSIAGHLNSPLHF. The chain was built from TRBV7-2 and TRBJ1-6; 6 matching bases give a weak D call of TRBD1. Measured from the cysteine to the phenylalanine, the CDR3 is 15 residues long. The kept DNA is CDR3 alone, 45 bases in frame from the first base. CDR1 SGHTA and CDR2 FQGNSA are derived from the germline V gene.